The next 12 T cell receptor beta chains were all read from a single sample in a study of shared T cell receptors in the human thymus. The data were produced by immunoSEQ multiplex PCR, yet TCRdb's version contains in-frame clones alone and is incomplete. The sample has 600,000 or so clones, around 87% seen once; the top ten hold 0.0094%. These data were likewise used in another study, on human thymus T cells.

The sequencing sample was made of thymocytes. The receptor set was obtained from a boy younger than two with a congenital heart defect.

The chain carries TRBV27 and TRBJ2-7; D perhaps matches TRBD2 (6 bases). CDR1 MNHEY and CDR2 SMNVEV come from the germline V gene (reference sequence). The CDR3 is 16 amino acids. V was pared by 2 bases and J by 2 bases, with 16 bases between. The CDR3 DNA sequence: TGTGCCAGCAGTTTACGCCGACTAGAAGCCCCCTACGAGCAGTACTTC. It translates to CASSLRRLEAPYEQYF.

The sample holds one count of this clone. The rearrangement uses TRBV27 and TRBJ2-1, with a possible D match to TRBD1 (5 bases). Trimming removed 2 bases from V and 8 bases from J, with 13 bases in between. Germline V CDR1 and CDR2: MNHEY, SMNVEV (reference sequence). This CDR3 region has 14 residues. The CDR3 coding sequence is TGTGCCAGCAGTTTAATTGCAGGGTTCGATGAGCAGTTCTTC. Protein sequence: CASSLIAGFDEQFF.

The chain combines TRBV7-6 with TRBJ1-2; 11 positions match TRBD1. Germline assignment: CDR1 SGHVS and CDR2 FNYEAQ. The CDR3 runs to 14 residues. The V and J ends lost 4 bases and 6 bases, in that order; junction bases with no gene match: 4. The CDR3 is CASSSWTGGNGYTF. CDR3 nucleotide sequence: TGTGCCAGCAGCTCCTGGACAGGGGGCAATGGCTACACCTTC.

V gene TRBV28 combines with J gene TRBJ1-5; 8 positions agree with TRBD1. The CDR3 contains 16 residues. CDR1 and CDR2 from the germline V gene are MDHEN and SYDVKM. V lost 5 bases, J lost 1 base, and 7 bases stayed unmatched. This CDR3 reads CASSPSDRVSNQPQHF. As DNA, the CDR3 is TGTGCCAGCAGTCCGTCGGACAGGGTGAGCAATCAGCCCCAGCATTTT.

This chain connects TRBV9 to TRBJ2-1, with 7 positions matching TRBD1. Germline V CDR1 and CDR2: SGDLS, YYNGEE. Trimming cost V 4 bases and J 0 bases; bases outside gene matches: 10. The CDR3 sequence is 17 residues long. For the CDR3, the DNA is TGTGCCAGCAGCACCCGACAGGGCCTGAGCTCCTACAATGAGCAGTTCTTC. Protein sequence: CASSTRQGLSSYNEQFF.

CDR3 protein: CASSFPRQANYGYTF. CDR3 nucleotide sequence: TGTGCCAGCAGCTTTCCCCGACAGGCTAACTATGGCTACACCTTC. The chain is built from TRBV7-4 and TRBJ1-2, with a tentative D call TRBD1 (6 bases). The CDR3 consists of 15 residues. Germline loops: CDR1 SGHVT, CDR2 SQSDAQ. With 3 bases removed from V and 0 bases from J, the gap between germline ends came to 11 bases.

The V gene is TRBV5-5, the J gene TRBJ1-5; no clear D gene. CDR1 is SGHKS, CDR2 YYEKEE, per germline (reference sequence). Trimming left V 0 bases short and J 0 bases short, with 7 bases between. This CDR3 spans 15 amino acids. CDR3 bases: TGTGCCAGCAGCTTGGCAGAGGATAGCAATCAGCCCCAGCATTTT. This codes for CASSLAEDSNQPQHF.

The chain joins TRBV4-3 to TRBJ1-6, with D unresolved. The germline V gene encodes CDR1 LGHNA and CDR2 YSLEER. The CDR3 totals 16 residues. V was clipped by 1 base and J by 0 bases, with 7 bases between them. The CDR3: CASSQARSSYNSPLHF. The CDR3 DNA sequence: TGCGCCAGCAGCCAAGCACGGAGCTCCTATAATTCACCCCTCCACTTT.

This chain uses TRBV7-9 with TRBJ1-2, with no clear D. This CDR3 comprises 12 residues. V was clipped by 8 bases and J by 4 bases, with 11 bases between them. Germline values: CDR1 SEHNR, CDR2 FQNEAQ (reference sequence). DNA of the CDR3: TGTGCCAGCCGAGACCTAGCCTATGGCTACACCTTC. This codes for CASRDLAYGYTF.

This clone has a handful of counts. CDR3 loop: CASSPGQTTEAFF. The CDR3 nucleotides are TGTGCCAGCAGCCCGGGACAAACCACTGAAGCTTTCTTT. The rearrangement links TRBV5-4 to TRBJ1-1, with D tentatively TRBD1 (6 bases). The CDR3 spans 13 residues. Germline CDR1 is SGHNT and CDR2 is YYREEE (reference sequence). V was pared by 4 bases and J by 4 bases, with 11 bases between.

V is TRBV29-1 and J is TRBJ1-1; D is perhaps TRBD1 (6 bases). CDR1 SQVTM and CDR2 ANQGSEA come from the germline V gene. V was clipped by 2 bases and J by 1 base, with 8 bases between them. There are 13 residues in the CDR3. CDR3 coding DNA: TGCAGCGTTGAAACAGGGCGGAACACTGAAGCTTTCTTT. Its translation is CSVETGRNTEAFF.

The V and J genes are TRBV12-5 and TRBJ1-2; a weak D match, TRBD1 (6 bases). Trimming stripped 6 bases from V and 8 bases from J, with 19 bases between. Germline V gene lookup returns CDR1 LGHNT and CDR2 FRNRAP. The CDR3 runs 14 residues. In DNA form, the CDR3 reads TGTGCTAGTGGGGCAACTTTTCAGGGGAACGGCTACACCTTC. Translated: CASGATFQGNGYTF.